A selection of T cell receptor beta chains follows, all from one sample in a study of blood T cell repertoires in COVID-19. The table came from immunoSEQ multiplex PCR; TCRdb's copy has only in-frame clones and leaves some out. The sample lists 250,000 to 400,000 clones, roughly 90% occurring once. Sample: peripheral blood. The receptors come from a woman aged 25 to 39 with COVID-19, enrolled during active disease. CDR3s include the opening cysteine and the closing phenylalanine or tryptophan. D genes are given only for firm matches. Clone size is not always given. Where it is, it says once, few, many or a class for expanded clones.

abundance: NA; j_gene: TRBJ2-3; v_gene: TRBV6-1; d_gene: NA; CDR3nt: TGTGCCAGCAGTCCCGACCCTAGCGAAAATACGCAGTATTTT; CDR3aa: CASSPDPSENTQYF
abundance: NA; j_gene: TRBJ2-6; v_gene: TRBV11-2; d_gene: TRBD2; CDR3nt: TGTGCCAGCAGGGCTATAGCGGGAGCTGGGGCCAACGTCCTGACTTTC; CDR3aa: CASRAIAGAGANVLTF
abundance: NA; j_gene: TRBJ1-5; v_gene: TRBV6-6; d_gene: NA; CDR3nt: TGTGCCAGCAGTTTCCCGCAGGGTAGGGATCAGCCCCAGCATTTT; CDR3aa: CASSFPQGRDQPQHF
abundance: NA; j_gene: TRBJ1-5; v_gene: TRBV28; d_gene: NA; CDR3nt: TGTGCCAGCAGTTTACGGGGGTTCAATCAGCCCCAGCATTTT; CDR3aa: CASSLRGFNQPQHF
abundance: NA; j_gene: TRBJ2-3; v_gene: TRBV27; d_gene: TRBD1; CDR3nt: TGTGCCAGCACCCTCCGGGACAGGGGGCGAGGAGATACGCAGTATTTT; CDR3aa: CASTLRDRGRGDTQYF
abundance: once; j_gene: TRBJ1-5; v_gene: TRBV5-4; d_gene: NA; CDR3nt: TGTGCCAGCAGCTCAGGTGGAGGGGACAATCAGCCCCAGCATTTT; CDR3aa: CASSSGGGDNQPQHF
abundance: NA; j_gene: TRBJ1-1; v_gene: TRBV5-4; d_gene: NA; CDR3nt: TGTGCCAGCAGCTTGGGGGCAGAAGCGAACACTGAAGCTTTCTTT; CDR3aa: CASSLGAEANTEAFF
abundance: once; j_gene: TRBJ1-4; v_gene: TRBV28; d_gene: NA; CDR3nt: TGTGCCAGCAGACCGGGAGGGGTTACTAATGAAAAACTGTTTTTT; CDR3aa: CASRPGGVTNEKLFF
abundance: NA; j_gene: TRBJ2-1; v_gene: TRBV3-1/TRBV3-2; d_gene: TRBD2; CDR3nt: TGTGCCAGCAGCCAAGAGAGGACTAGCGGGAACAATGAGCAGTTCTTC; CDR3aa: CASSQERTSGNNEQFF
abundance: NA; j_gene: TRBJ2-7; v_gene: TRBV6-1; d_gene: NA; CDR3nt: TGTGCCAGCAGTGAGGCGGGGGCCGAGCAGTACTTC; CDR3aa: CASSEAGAEQYF
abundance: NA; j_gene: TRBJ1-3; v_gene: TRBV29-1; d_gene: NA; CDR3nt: TGCAGCGTGGTCAGGGATGGAAACACCATATATTTT; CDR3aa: CSVVRDGNTIYF
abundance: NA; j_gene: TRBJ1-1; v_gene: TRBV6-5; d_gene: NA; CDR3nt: TGTGCCAGCATCCCCGGGGGGGCGGGCACTGAAGCTTTCTTT; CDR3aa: CASIPGGAGTEAFF
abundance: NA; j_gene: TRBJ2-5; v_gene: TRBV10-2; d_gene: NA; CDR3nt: TGCGCCAGCAGTGATGGGCCAAGAGAGACCCAGTACTTC; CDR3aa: CASSDGPRETQYF
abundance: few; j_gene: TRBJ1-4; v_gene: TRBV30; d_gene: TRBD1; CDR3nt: TGTGCCTGGAGTACACCGACAGGGGGTAATGAAAAACTGTTTTTT; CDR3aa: CAWSTPTGGNEKLFF
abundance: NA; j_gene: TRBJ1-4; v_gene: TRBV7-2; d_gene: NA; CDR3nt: TGTGCCAGCAGCTTAGCTGGAGGAAGTAAAAAACTGTTTTTT; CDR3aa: CASSLAGGSKKLFF
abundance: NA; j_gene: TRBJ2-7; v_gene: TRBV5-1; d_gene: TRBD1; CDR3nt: TGCGCCAGCAGGGATGTGACAGGGGCTTCCTACGAGCAGTACTTC; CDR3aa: CASRDVTGASYEQYF
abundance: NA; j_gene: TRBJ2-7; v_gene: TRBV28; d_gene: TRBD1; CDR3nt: TGTGCCAGCATGGGGTTCCGGACAGGGTTTAACGACGAGCAGTACTTC; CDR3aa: CASMGFRTGFNDEQYF
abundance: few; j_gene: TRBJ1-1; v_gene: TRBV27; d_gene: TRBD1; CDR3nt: TGTGCCAGCAGTTTTGCAGGGGGCACTGAAGCTTTCTTT; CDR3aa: CASSFAGGTEAFF
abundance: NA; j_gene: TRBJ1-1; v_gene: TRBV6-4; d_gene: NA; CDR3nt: TGTGCCAGCAGTGTTGAGGGAGGGAACACTGAAGCTTTCTTT; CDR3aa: CASSVEGGNTEAFF
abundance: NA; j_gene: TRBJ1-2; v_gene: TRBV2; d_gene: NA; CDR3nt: TGTGCCAGCACTGGAGTTATTTCTAACTATGGCTACACCTTC; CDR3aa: CASTGVISNYGYTF
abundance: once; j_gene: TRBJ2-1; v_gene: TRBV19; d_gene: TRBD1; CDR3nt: TGTGCCAGTAGTCCCGGGACAGGGATGGGTGAGCAGTTCTTC; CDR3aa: CASSPGTGMGEQFF
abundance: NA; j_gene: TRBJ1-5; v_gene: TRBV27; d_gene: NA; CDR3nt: TGTGCCAGCAGTTTAGGCATTAATCAGCCCCAGCATTTT; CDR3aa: CASSLGINQPQHF
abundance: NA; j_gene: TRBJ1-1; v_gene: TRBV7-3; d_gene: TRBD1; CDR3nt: TGTGCCAGCAGCTTAACGGGACAGCAGAACACTGAAGCTTTCTTT; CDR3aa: CASSLTGQQNTEAFF
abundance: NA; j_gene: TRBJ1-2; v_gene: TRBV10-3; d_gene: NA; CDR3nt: TGTGCCATCAGTGAGCCCGCGGGGGTAGATTATGGCTACACCTTC; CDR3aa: CAISEPAGVDYGYTF
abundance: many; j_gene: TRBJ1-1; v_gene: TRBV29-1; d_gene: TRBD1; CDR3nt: TGCAGCGTTTTATTCCAGGGGGTGAACACTGAAGCTTTCTTT; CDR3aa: CSVLFQGVNTEAFF
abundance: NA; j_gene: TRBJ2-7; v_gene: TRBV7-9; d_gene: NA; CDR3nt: TGTGCCAGTAGGAGGGAAGTAGCCACTACGCCCTACGAGCAGTACTTC; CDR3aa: CASRREVATTPYEQYF